The next 14 T cell receptor beta chains were all read from a single sample in a study of technical replicates of blood from a few donors. Assay: immunoSEQ multiplex PCR; the TCRdb copy retains only in-frame clones and omits some. The repertoire holds some 56,000 clones, with about 95% as singletons. Material for sequencing was PBMCs. These receptors were collected from a human donor in good health. Some clones in this sample may be carry-over from other donors' samples.

The chain carries TRBV7-9 and TRBJ2-7; 8 bases match TRBD1. The CDR3 length is 15 residues. Germline V gives CDR1 SEHNR, CDR2 FQNEAQ (reference sequence). Trimming at V came to 2 bases and at J to 4 bases, leaving 7 bases not matched to a gene. The CDR3 loop reads CASSLLTGGRYEQYF. CDR3 DNA: TGTGCCAGCAGCTTACTTACAGGGGGTCGATACGAGCAGTACTTC.

The gene calls are TRBV11-2 and TRBJ1-6, with 9 bases identical to TRBD1. The CDR3 contains 18 residues. V was pared by 5 bases and J by 1 base, with 9 bases of the junction left unmatched. Germline V gene data show CDR1 as SGHAT and CDR2 as FQNNGV. In DNA, the CDR3 is TGTGCCAGCAGCATCCCGACAGGGGGAAGATCCTATAATTCACCCCTCCACTTT. Translated: CASSIPTGGRSYNSPLHF. Full variable domain (outside the CDR3, taken from reference TRBV11-2 and TRBJ1-6): EAGVAQSPRYKIIEKRQSVAFWCNPISGHATLYWYQQILGQGPKLLIQFQNNGVVDDSQLPKDRFSAERLKGVDSTLKIQPAKLEDSAVYLCASSIPTGGRSYNSPLHFGNGTRLTVT.

The rearrangement links TRBV7-8 to TRBJ2-2, with D uncertain. This CDR3 comprises 14 residues. Germline V gene lookup returns CDR1 SGHVS and CDR2 FQNEAQ. V was shortened by 0 bases and J by 1 base, with 3 bases between the two germline ends. The CDR3 DNA reads as TGTGCCAGCAGCTTAGCGAGGAACACCGGGGAGCTGTTTTTT. Translated: CASSLARNTGELFF.

The chain employs TRBV7-6 and TRBJ1-2; D possibly corresponds to TRBD1 (6 bases). CDR3 size: 14 residues. Trimming pared 6 bases from V and 2 bases from J, leaving 13 bases between. Germline loops: CDR1 SGHVS, CDR2 FNYEAQ. The CDR3 loop reads CASRENRDNYGYTF. The CDR3 coding sequence is TGTGCCAGCAGAGAGAACAGGGACAACTATGGCTACACCTTC.

The chain combines TRBV2 with TRBJ2-6; D gene ambiguous. CDR1 and CDR2 from the germline V gene are SNHLY and FYNNEI. V lost 8 bases and J lost 0, with 8 bases in between. The CDR3 contains 14 residues. This chain's CDR3 is CASAGDSGANVLTF. The CDR3 DNA sequence: TGTGCCAGCGCAGGTGACTCTGGGGCCAACGTCCTGACTTTC.

V is TRBV29-1 and J is TRBJ1-4; D may be TRBD1 (5 bases). Trimming took off 4 bases at V and 5 bases at J, with 8 bases between the two ends. Germline assignment: CDR1 SQVTM and CDR2 ANQGSEA. The CDR3 has 12 amino acids. The DNA of the CDR3 is TGCAGCGTTGGCAGGGCAAATGAAAAACTGTTTTTT. Translating gives CSVGRANEKLFF.

This chain joins TRBV7-3 and TRBJ2-3; weak D call: TRBD2 (6 bases). Germline-derived CDR1 and CDR2 are SGHTA and FQGTGA. Trimming shortened V by 5 bases and J by 5 bases, and 8 bases separated the two germline ends. The CDR3 has 12 residues. CDR3 loop: CASSTGGDTQYF. As DNA, the CDR3 is TGTGCCAGCAGCACCGGGGGAGATACGCAGTATTTT. Full variable domain (rest looked up from reference TRBV7-3 and TRBJ2-3): GAGVSQTPSNKVTEKGKYVELRCDPISGHTALYWYRQSLGQGPEFLIYFQGTGAADDSGLPNDRFFAVRPEGSVSTLKIQRTERGDSAVYLCASSTGGDTQYFGPGTRLTVL.

This chain links TRBV1 with TRBJ1-1. TRBV1 is classified as a pseudogene. The CDR3 is 14 residues long. CDR3 coding DNA: TGCACCAGCAGCCAAGAACTACTTAACACTGAAGCTTTCTTT. Translating gives CTSSQELLNTEAFF.

This rearrangement joins TRBV7-9 to TRBJ2-7, with 7 nucleotides matching TRBD2. The CDR3 has 16 amino acids. J gave up 4 bases and V 1 base, and 10 bases lay outside the gene matches. Germline CDR1 and CDR2: SEHNR and FQNEAQ (reference sequence). This CDR3 is CASSLGWSGTLYEQYF. The CDR3 DNA sequence: TGTGCCAGCAGCTTAGGGTGGAGCGGGACCCTATACGAGCAGTACTTC.

This chain uses TRBV10-3 with TRBJ2-7; 9 bases fit TRBD2. V was clipped by 5 bases and J by 2 bases; unmatched bases: 4. This CDR3 spans 14 amino acids. Per the germline V gene, CDR1 is ENHRY and CDR2 is SYGVKD. CDR3 coding DNA: TGTGCCATCAGTACGGGACTAGCAACCTACGAGCAGTACTTC. This sequence encodes CAISTGLATYEQYF.

CDR3 nucleotides: TGTGCCAGCAGTTATCTCCAGGGGATTGTCTACGAGCAGTACTTC. This encodes CASSYLQGIVYEQYF. The chain uses TRBV6-5 and TRBJ2-7, with a possible D match to TRBD1 (6 bases). Germline V lookup: CDR1 MNHEY, CDR2 SVGAGI. V was shortened by 3 bases and J by 3 bases, with 15 bases between the two germline ends. There are 15 residues in the CDR3.

V is TRBV5-4 and J is TRBJ2-2, with 14 bases that match TRBD2. V trimming: 2 bases; J trimming: 3 bases; junction bases outside the gene matches: 12. Per germline, CDR1 SGHNT and CDR2 YYREEE (reference sequence). The CDR3 has 20 residues. The CDR3 bases are TGTGCCAGCAGCTTACCCCGACTAGCGGGGGGGCCTTCGGACACCGGGGAGCTGTTTTTT. Its translation: CASSLPRLAGGPSDTGELFF.

The chain couples TRBV7-3 to TRBJ1-1, with D unresolved. V was pared by 0 bases and J by 4 bases, with 6 bases between. There are 13 residues in the CDR3. In germline, CDR1 is SGHTA, CDR2 FQGTGA. CDR3 bases: TGTGCCAGCAGCTTAACGGCGGCCACTGAAGCTTTCTTT. It codes for CASSLTAATEAFF.

The chain combines TRBV2 with TRBJ2-3, with a tentative D call TRBD2 (6 bases). V dropped 5 bases and J dropped 2 bases, with 11 bases sitting between them. Germline-derived CDR1 and CDR2 are SNHLY and FYNNEI. This CDR3 has 14 amino acids. CDR3 nucleotides: TGTGCCAGCAGTCGATCTAGCGTCACAGATACGCAGTATTTT. Protein: CASSRSSVTDTQYF.